Below are 9 T cell receptor beta chains sequenced from a single sample in a study of cytomegalovirus exposure and HLA in healthy donors. The PCR used 60 Vbeta and 13 Jbeta primers. Assay used: immunoSEQ multiplex PCR; TCRdb lists only in-frame clones, some missing. The sample carries some 190,000 clones, over 70% recorded once. The sequencing sample was made of PBMCs. The receptors derive from a man younger than 35 in good health and CMV-seronegative.

The chain combines TRBV29-1 with TRBJ2-6, with D possibly matching TRBD1 (6 bases). The CDR3 runs to 14 residues. Germline loops: CDR1 SQVTM, CDR2 ANQGSEA. Trimming took off 7 bases at V and 4 bases at J, with 14 bases between the two ends. The DNA for the CDR3 is TGCAGCGCCGATACAGGGTCCGGGGCCAACGTCCTGACTTTC. Its protein is CSADTGSGANVLTF.

Turning to this clone: One end of the junction is discordant with germline, which a read error may explain. The chain joins TRBV2 to TRBJ1-2; D gene ambiguous. CDR3 length equals 15 residues. The germline V gene has CDR1 SNHLY and CDR2 FYNNEI. DNA of the CDR3: TGTGCCAGCAGTTACGGGCCCGACGGGAACTATGGCTACCCCTTC. Amino acids: CASSYGPDGNYGYPF.

The CDR3 DNA sequence: TGTGCCAGCAGGAGACAGGGGTCCACCGGGGAGCTGTTTTTT. Translated: CASRRQGSTGELFF. The rearrangement joins TRBV2 to TRBJ2-2, with 8 bases matching TRBD1. This CDR3 contains 14 residues. V gave up 6 bases and J gave up 4 bases; unmatched junction bases: 4. From germline, CDR1 is SNHLY and CDR2 FYNNEI.

The chain joins TRBV7-2 to TRBJ2-7, with D possibly TRBD2 on 6 matching bases. In germline, CDR1 is SGHTA, CDR2 FQGNSA. The CDR3 contains 16 residues. V lost 3 bases and J 1 base, leaving 16 bases between the germline ends. CDR3 region: CASSLGGGSRSYEQYF. The CDR3, as DNA: TGTGCCAGCAGCTTGGGGGGTGGGTCTAGATCCTACGAGCAGTACTTC. The variable domain in full, with the rest retrieved from reference TRBV7-2 and TRBJ2-7, is GAGVSQSPSNKVTEKGKDVELRCDPISGHTALYWYRQSLGQGLEFLIYFQGNSAPDKSGLPSDRFSAERTGGSVSTLTIQRTQQEDSAVYLCASSLGGGSRSYEQYFGPGTRLTVT.

The CDR3: CAWSVSERGGTQYF. CDR3 DNA sequence: TGTGCCTGGAGTGTATCGGAGCGAGGAGGGACCCAGTACTTC. The chain uses TRBV30 and TRBJ2-5; a possible D gene is TRBD2 (5 bases). The CDR3 has 14 residues. From germline, CDR1 is GTSNPN and CDR2 SVGIG (reference sequence). V was cut by 0 bases and J by 7 bases, with 15 bases left in between.

V gene TRBV29-1 combines with J gene TRBJ1-3; D unresolved. Germline V gene lookup returns CDR1 SQVTM and CDR2 ANQGSEA. V was trimmed by 8 bases and J by 0 bases, leaving 14 bases between them. The CDR3 runs 14 residues. In DNA, the CDR3 is TGCAGCTACCAAGTCCGTAGCTCTGGAAACACCATATATTTT. As protein: CSYQVRSSGNTIYF.

This clone came up once. The chain links TRBV4-2 to TRBJ2-7; 11 bases map to TRBD2. There are 15 residues in the CDR3. The V segment lost 6 bases and the J segment 2 bases; nucleotides outside the gene matches: 6. Germline-derived CDR1 and CDR2 are LGHNA and YNFKEQ. The CDR3 DNA sequence: TGTGCCAGCAGTGCGCAGGGACTAGCGGCCTACGAGCAGTACTTC. The encoded protein is CASSAQGLAAYEQYF.

The V and J genes are TRBV5-1 and TRBJ2-6; no clear D. The V end lost 3 bases, the J end lost 0 bases, and 7 bases lay between the germline ends. The CDR3 is 15 amino acids. Germline CDR1 is SGHRS and CDR2 is YFSETQ. CDR3 sequence: CASSSSLSGANVLTF. CDR3 bases: TGCGCCAGCAGCTCGAGTCTCTCTGGGGCCAACGTCCTGACTTTC.

The V gene is TRBV9, the J gene TRBJ2-5, with 11 nucleotides matching TRBD2. Trimming removed 0 bases from V and 5 bases from J; junction bases left unmatched: 9. The germline V gene encodes CDR1 SGDLS and CDR2 YYNGEE. The CDR3 extends over 17 amino acids. This chain's CDR3 is CASSVGLAGGPSETQYF. CDR3 in DNA: TGTGCCAGCAGCGTAGGGCTAGCGGGAGGACCGAGTGAGACCCAGTACTTC.